A selection of T cell receptor beta chains follows, all from one sample in a study of blood T cell repertoires in COVID-19. Assay used: immunoSEQ multiplex PCR; TCRdb lists only in-frame clones, some missing. The sample holds 200,000 to 300,000 clones, roughly 86% seen once. Sequenced input: peripheral blood. Source of these receptors: a man between 40 and 49 years old who had recovered from COVID-19. Each CDR3 is given with its conserved first and last residue. D genes are given only for firm matches. Clone size is stated in some rows and not others, as once, few, many or a class when expanded.

>TRBV11-3|once|TRBD1|TRBJ2-1
TGTGCCAGCAGCGAGGGACAGGTCCCCCACAATGAGCAGTTCTTC
CASSEGQVPHNEQFF
>TRBV5-4|-|TRBD1|TRBJ1-1
TGTGCCAGCAGCCTAAACTTGGGACAGGTGCTTGCAGAGGAAGCTTTCTTT
CASSLNLGQVLAEEAFF
>TRBV19|-|TRBD2|TRBJ2-1
TGTGCCAGTAGTATAGACCAGCCCCACTGGACTAGCGGCAATGAGCAGTTCTTC
CASSIDQPHWTSGNEQFF
>TRBV29-1|-|-|TRBJ1-2
TGCAGCGTTGAAAGGTTGGGGAGGTATGGCTACACCTTC
CSVERLGRYGYTF
>TRBV10-2|-|TRBD1|TRBJ2-7
TGCGCCAGCAGTGACTTGAGGGACAGGGCCTCCCGGGGGCAGTACTTC
CASSDLRDRASRGQYF
>TRBV5-4|-|-|TRBJ2-2
TGTGCCAGCAGCTTATCAGGGGCTGTCACCGGGGAGCTGTTTTTT
CASSLSGAVTGELFF
>TRBV19|-|-|TRBJ1-5
TGTGCCAGTAGATCAACGATTATAGTACAGCCCCAGCATTTT
CASRSTIIVQPQHF
>TRBV4-1|-|TRBD2|TRBJ2-3
TGCGCCAGCAGCCAAGGGGACGGACTAGCGGGGTCCACAGATACGCAGTATTTT
CASSQGDGLAGSTDTQYF
>TRBV29-1|-|-|TRBJ2-7
TGCAGCGTTTTAGCGGAAAGCTCCTACGAGCAGTACTTC
CSVLAESSYEQYF
>TRBV7-8|-|-|TRBJ2-7
TGTGCCAGCAGCCGGGGCAGTTCCTACGAGCAGTACTTC
CASSRGSSYEQYF
>TRBV2|-|-|TRBJ2-1
TGTGCCAGCAGTGCTAGCGACCCCTATTCGAATGAGCAGTTCTTC
CASSASDPYSNEQFF
>TRBV7-2|-|-|TRBJ2-7
TGTGCCAGCAGCTTACAGGGGGGACCCTACGAGCAGTACTTC
CASSLQGGPYEQYF
>TRBV27|-|-|TRBJ2-7
TGTGCCAGCAGTCCCCAAACGGGTCCCTACGAGCAGTACTTC
CASSPQTGPYEQYF
>TRBV7-2|-|-|TRBJ1-5
TGTGCCAGCAGCTTAGGGTCCCGAAGCGGTCAGCCCCAGCATTTT
CASSLGSRSGQPQHF
>TRBV2|-|-|TRBJ2-4
TGTGCCAGCACAGGGCCGGATAAAAACATTCAGTACTTC
CASTGPDKNIQYF
>TRBV18|-|-|TRBJ2-1
TGTGCCAGCTCCCTGCGGGATAACTACAATGAGCAGTTCTTC
CASSLRDNYNEQFF
>TRBV6-6|-|-|TRBJ2-3
TGTGCCAGCAGTAGCCCGGGTAGGGATACGCAGTATTTT
CASSSPGRDTQYF
>TRBV19|-|TRBD1|TRBJ2-1
TGTGCCAGTAGTATTTTACAGGGGAATGAGCAGTTCTTC
CASSILQGNEQFF
>TRBV6-6|-|-|TRBJ1-1
TGTGCCAGCAGGTCTACAGGATCAACTGAAGCTTTCTTT
CASRSTGSTEAFF
>TRBV7-9|-|-|TRBJ1-2
TGTGCCAGCAGTCCCGAACCCCAGGGCTACACCTTC
CASSPEPQGYTF
>TRBV2|-|TRBD2|TRBJ2-7
TGTGCCAGCAGGGACCCATTAGCGGGACATAACGAGCAGTACTTC
CASRDPLAGHNEQYF
>TRBV7-9|-|-|TRBJ1-5
TGTGCCAGCAGCTTGCAGGATCAGCCCCAGCATTTT
CASSLQDQPQHF
>TRBV7-2|few|TRBD2|TRBJ2-7
TGTGCCAGCAGCTCCGGTCTAGCGGGAGCCTTAAGCGAGCAGTACTTC
CASSSGLAGALSEQYF
>TRBV9|-|-|TRBJ2-3
TGTGCCAGCAGCCCGTCCACAGATACGCAGTATTTT
CASSPSTDTQYF
>TRBV7-3|-|-|TRBJ2-1
TGTGCCAGCAGCCGAAACTTCAACAATGAGCAGTTCTTC
CASSRNFNNEQFF
>TRBV9|-|TRBD2|TRBJ2-1
TGTGCCAGCAGCGTAGACGGGGGGAGGAATGAGCAGTTCTTC
CASSVDGGRNEQFF
>TRBV15|-|TRBD1|TRBJ1-2
TGTGCCACCAGCAGAGGGATGATCCCGGGACAGGGGTATGGCTACACCTTC
CATSRGMIPGQGYGYTF
>TRBV24-1|-|TRBD2|TRBJ2-1
TGTGCCACCAGTGATCATGGCAGCAGGGAGGGTCCCTACAATGAGCAGTTCTTC
CATSDHGSREGPYNEQFF
>TRBV3-1/TRBV3-2|-|-|TRBJ2-5
TGTGCCAGCAGCCAAGCGTCCCTACAAGAGACCCAGTACTTC
CASSQASLQETQYF
>TRBV5-1|-|TRBD2|TRBJ2-7
TGCGCCAGCAGCTTGGCCCTACGGGGGGGGTTCTCCTACGAGCAGTACTTC
CASSLALRGGFSYEQYF
>TRBV29-1|few|-|TRBJ2-2
TGCAGCGTTGTCTCGAGCACCGGGGAGCTGTTTTTT
CSVVSSTGELFF
>TRBV4-3|-|-|TRBJ1-2
TGCGCCAGCAGCCAAGATTTGGGGCCGGGCGGCTACACCTTC
CASSQDLGPGGYTF
>TRBV9|-|-|TRBJ1-2
TGTGCCAGCAGCGTAGGCAGGGAAACTCCCTATGGCTACACCTTC
CASSVGRETPYGYTF
>TRBV15|once|-|TRBJ2-7
TGTGCCACCAGCAGAGGGGCGGACTTGCTGGTTTACGAGCAGTACTTC
CATSRGADLLVYEQYF
>TRBV7-2|-|-|TRBJ2-7
TGTGCCAGCAGCTTAGTACTCGGCAGCGGACACGAGCAGTACTTC
CASSLVLGSGHEQYF
>TRBV5-1|-|TRBD2|TRBJ2-1
TGCGCCAGCAGCCCGGGACTACACAATGAGCAGTTCTTC
CASSPGLHNEQFF
>TRBV7-9|-|TRBD2|TRBJ2-1
TGTGCCAGCAGCTCCATACGTACTAGCGGGGACAATGAGCAGTTCTTC
CASSSIRTSGDNEQFF
>TRBV7-7|-|TRBD1|TRBJ2-1
TGTGCCAGCAGCTCCTTACCGGGACAGGGGGGGTCCAATGAGCAGTTCTTC
CASSSLPGQGGSNEQFF
>TRBV18|-|TRBD1|TRBJ2-7
TGTGCCAGCGCGTCTCCGGGACAGGGGGCGATTTCCTACGAGCAGTACTTC
CASASPGQGAISYEQYF
>TRBV7-9|once|-|TRBJ2-5
TGTGCCAGCAGCACCGGGGAGACCCAGTACTTC
CASSTGETQYF
>TRBV19|-|TRBD2|TRBJ2-2
TGTGCCAGTAGTATTTTAGCGGGGGAAACGGGGGAGCTGTTTTTT
CASSILAGETGELFF
>TRBV6-2/TRBV6-3|-|-|TRBJ1-2
TGTGCCAGCAGTTTACAGGGAAGCCGGAGGTATGGCTACACCTTC
CASSLQGSRRYGYTF
>TRBV7-2|-|-|TRBJ2-5
TGTGCCAGCAGCTTTGGGGCAGAAAGGGGGACCCAGTACTTC
CASSFGAERGTQYF